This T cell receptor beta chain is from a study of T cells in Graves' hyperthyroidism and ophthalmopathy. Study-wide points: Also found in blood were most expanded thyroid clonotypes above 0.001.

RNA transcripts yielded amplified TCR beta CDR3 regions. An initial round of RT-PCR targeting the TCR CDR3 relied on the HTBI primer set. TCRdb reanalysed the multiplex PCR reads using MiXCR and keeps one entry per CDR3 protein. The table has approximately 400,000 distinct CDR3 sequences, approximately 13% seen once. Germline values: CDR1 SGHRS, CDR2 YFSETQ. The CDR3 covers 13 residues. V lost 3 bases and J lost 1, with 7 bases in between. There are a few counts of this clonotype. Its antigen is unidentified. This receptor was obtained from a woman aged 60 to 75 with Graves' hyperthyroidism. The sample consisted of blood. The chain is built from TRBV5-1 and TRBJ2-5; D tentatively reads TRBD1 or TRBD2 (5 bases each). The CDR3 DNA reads TGCGCCAGCAGCTCCGGGACCCAAGAGACCCAGTACTTC. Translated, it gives CASSSGTQETQYF.